This is a list of T cell receptor beta chains from one sample in a study of blood T cell repertoires in COVID-19. Here immunoSEQ multiplex PCR was the method, and the copy in TCRdb shows in-frame clones only, minus some. The sample lists 150,000 or so clones; under 95% were seen once. The sequenced sample consisted of peripheral blood. Every receptor here comes from a man between 50 and 59 years old with acute or convalescent COVID-19. Both conserved end residues are part of each CDR3. A D gene is named only where the DNA matches it firmly. Part of the rows lack a size; the others show once, few, many or a class for expanded clones.

abundance: -
d_gene: -
v_gene: TRBV30
j_gene: TRBJ2-7
CDR3aa: CAWLAGNYEQYF
CDR3nt: TGTGCCTGGCTAGCCGGGAACTACGAGCAGTACTTC

abundance: few
d_gene: TRBD1
v_gene: TRBV3-1/TRBV3-2
j_gene: TRBJ1-4
CDR3aa: CASKTGAGNEKLFF
CDR3nt: TGTGCCAGCAAAACAGGGGCGGGGAATGAAAAACTGTTTTTT

abundance: -
d_gene: -
v_gene: TRBV29-1
j_gene: TRBJ1-1
CDR3aa: CSVDVGNGEAFF
CDR3nt: TGCAGCGTTGACGTGGGTAACGGGGAAGCTTTCTTT

abundance: -
d_gene: -
v_gene: TRBV6-1
j_gene: TRBJ1-2
CDR3aa: CASSEGGRAYGYTF
CDR3nt: TGTGCCAGCAGTGAAGGGGGCAGGGCCTATGGCTACACCTTC

abundance: -
d_gene: TRBD2
v_gene: TRBV6-2/TRBV6-3
j_gene: TRBJ2-7
CDR3aa: CASSYVAGAYEQYF
CDR3nt: TGTGCCAGCAGTTACGTGGCGGGAGCCTACGAGCAGTACTTC

abundance: -
d_gene: TRBD1
v_gene: TRBV10-3
j_gene: TRBJ2-7
CDR3aa: CAIGRTGSPPYEQYF
CDR3nt: TGTGCCATCGGGAGGACAGGGTCTCCCCCCTACGAGCAGTACTTC

abundance: -
d_gene: -
v_gene: TRBV15
j_gene: TRBJ1-5
CDR3aa: CATSRDRWGREPQHF
CDR3nt: TGTGCCACCAGCAGAGATCGTTGGGGGAGGGAGCCCCAGCATTTT

abundance: few
d_gene: TRBD1
v_gene: TRBV7-9
j_gene: TRBJ1-5
CDR3aa: CASSPGTATQPQHF
CDR3nt: TGTGCCAGCAGCCCCGGGACAGCCACTCAGCCCCAGCATTTT

abundance: -
d_gene: TRBD1
v_gene: TRBV6-6
j_gene: TRBJ1-5
CDR3aa: CASSPTGVQPQHF
CDR3nt: TGTGCCAGCAGCCCGACAGGGGTTCAGCCCCAGCATTTT

abundance: -
d_gene: -
v_gene: TRBV28
j_gene: TRBJ1-1
CDR3aa: CASSLPGREDTEAFF
CDR3nt: TGTGCCAGCAGTTTGCCTGGGAGGGAGGACACTGAAGCTTTCTTT

abundance: -
d_gene: -
v_gene: TRBV7-9
j_gene: TRBJ2-5
CDR3aa: CASSLRSSAGWRETQYF
CDR3nt: TGTGCCAGCAGCTTACGCTCGTCCGCAGGTTGGCGAGAGACCCAGTACTTC

abundance: -
d_gene: -
v_gene: TRBV10-2
j_gene: TRBJ2-5
CDR3aa: CASLLSGVGETQYF
CDR3nt: TGCGCCAGCTTACTCTCAGGGGTAGGAGAGACCCAGTACTTC

abundance: -
d_gene: -
v_gene: TRBV28
j_gene: TRBJ1-6
CDR3aa: CASRGPGFSNSPLHF
CDR3nt: TGTGCCAGCAGGGGCCCGGGATTCTCTAATTCACCCCTCCACTTT

abundance: -
d_gene: -
v_gene: TRBV18
j_gene: TRBJ2-3
CDR3aa: CASFQGGTDTQYF
CDR3nt: TGTGCCAGCTTCCAGGGTGGCACAGATACGCAGTATTTT

abundance: -
d_gene: -
v_gene: TRBV2
j_gene: TRBJ2-3
CDR3aa: CASQSGTQYF
CDR3nt: TGTGCCAGCCAATCGGGTACGCAGTATTTT

abundance: -
d_gene: TRBD1
v_gene: TRBV11-2
j_gene: TRBJ1-1
CDR3aa: CASSLVQGTEAFF
CDR3nt: TGTGCCAGCAGCTTAGTACAGGGGACTGAAGCTTTCTTT

abundance: -
d_gene: -
v_gene: TRBV12-3/TRBV12-4
j_gene: TRBJ1-2
CDR3aa: CATDGLYGYTF
CDR3nt: TGTGCCACCGATGGGCTTTATGGCTACACCTTC

abundance: -
d_gene: -
v_gene: TRBV2
j_gene: TRBJ2-4
CDR3aa: CASSVEQAKNIQYF
CDR3nt: TGTGCCAGCAGTGTCGAGCAAGCCAAAAACATTCAGTACTTC

abundance: -
d_gene: TRBD2
v_gene: TRBV12-5
j_gene: TRBJ2-1
CDR3aa: CASGAGTSVNEQFF
CDR3nt: TGTGCTAGTGGGGCCGGGACTAGCGTCAATGAGCAGTTCTTC

abundance: -
d_gene: -
v_gene: TRBV3-1/TRBV3-2
j_gene: TRBJ1-5
CDR3aa: CASSGSGQPQHF
CDR3nt: TGTGCCAGCAGCGGGAGTGGGCAGCCCCAGCATTTT

abundance: -
d_gene: -
v_gene: TRBV11-2
j_gene: TRBJ2-3
CDR3aa: CASSLGPDTQYF
CDR3nt: TGTGCCAGCAGTTTGGGGCCGGATACGCAGTATTTT

abundance: -
d_gene: TRBD1
v_gene: TRBV5-1
j_gene: TRBJ1-1
CDR3aa: CASNSGTGNTEAFF
CDR3nt: TGCGCCAGCAACTCCGGGACAGGGAACACTGAAGCTTTCTTT

abundance: -
d_gene: -
v_gene: TRBV18
j_gene: TRBJ2-7
CDR3aa: CASSPPLGGTPYEQYF
CDR3nt: TGTGCCAGCTCACCCCCCTTAGGAGGGACCCCATACGAGCAGTACTTC

abundance: -
d_gene: -
v_gene: TRBV29-1
j_gene: TRBJ1-1
CDR3aa: CSAKPNLLNTEAFF
CDR3nt: TGCAGCGCCAAACCCAACCTATTGAACACTGAAGCTTTCTTT

abundance: -
d_gene: -
v_gene: TRBV4-1
j_gene: TRBJ1-5
CDR3aa: CASSQEGQPSDSNQPQHF
CDR3nt: TGCGCCAGCAGCCAAGAGGGGCAGCCTAGCGATAGCAATCAGCCCCAGCATTTT

abundance: -
d_gene: TRBD1
v_gene: TRBV7-9
j_gene: TRBJ2-1
CDR3aa: CASSFQGASYNEQFF
CDR3nt: TGTGCCAGCAGCTTCCAGGGGGCCTCCTACAATGAGCAGTTCTTC

abundance: -
d_gene: TRBD1
v_gene: TRBV6-6
j_gene: TRBJ2-6
CDR3aa: CASSGTGSSGANVLTF
CDR3nt: TGTGCCAGCAGTGGGACAGGAAGCTCTGGGGCCAACGTCCTGACTTTC

abundance: once
d_gene: TRBD2
v_gene: TRBV5-1
j_gene: TRBJ2-5
CDR3aa: CASSLGIAGGTETQYF
CDR3nt: TGCGCCAGCAGCTTGGGGATAGCGGGAGGTACCGAGACCCAGTACTTC

abundance: -
d_gene: TRBD1
v_gene: TRBV7-9
j_gene: TRBJ2-3
CDR3aa: CASSSTGVPRTDTQYF
CDR3nt: TGTGCCAGCAGCTCCACAGGGGTTCCCCGCACAGATACGCAGTATTTT

abundance: -
d_gene: -
v_gene: TRBV13
j_gene: TRBJ2-5
CDR3aa: CASRGPPGEGQYF
CDR3nt: TGTGCCAGCCGTGGGCCGCCAGGAGAGGGCCAGTACTTC

abundance: many
d_gene: -
v_gene: TRBV7-2
j_gene: TRBJ2-2
CDR3aa: CASSLQQVSNTGELFF
CDR3nt: TGTGCCAGCAGCCTGCAGCAGGTTTCGAACACCGGGGAGCTGTTTTTT

abundance: -
d_gene: TRBD1
v_gene: TRBV28
j_gene: TRBJ1-3
CDR3aa: CASRQGQVKNTIYF
CDR3nt: TGTGCCAGCAGGCAGGGACAGGTGAAAAACACCATATATTTT

abundance: -
d_gene: -
v_gene: TRBV21-1
j_gene: TRBJ2-3
CDR3aa: CASSNSIRGITDTQYF
CDR3nt: TGTGCCAGCAGCAATAGCATCCGGGGAATCACAGATACGCAGTATTTT